Listed below are T cell receptor beta chains from one sample, sequenced in a study of early T cells in non-severe SARS-CoV-2 infection. TCRdb independently ran MiXCR on the 5' RACE reads; one entry per CDR3 protein. This table holds around 82,000 distinct CDR3 sequences, around 11% found once. The sample taken for sequencing was whole blood. The receptors come from an adult who was a healthcare worker with PCR-confirmed SARS-CoV-2 infection or an uninfected control (not recorded which). Each CDR3 is given with its conserved first and last residue. Each record gives: V gene, D gene, clone size, J gene, CDR3 DNA, CDR3 protein. D genes are given only for firm matches. The size field is filled for only some rows; it gives once, few, many or a size class.

v_call: TRBV7-7; d_call: NA; clone_size: few; j_call: TRBJ2-2; cdr3_nt: TGTGCTAGCAGCTTAAAAAGGGCCAGCGGGGAGCTGTTTTTT; cdr3_aa: CASSLKRASGELFF
v_call: TRBV6-5; d_call: NA; clone_size: few; j_call: TRBJ2-2; cdr3_nt: TGTGCCAGCAGTTACTCGACCGGGACCAAGACCGGGGAGCTGTTTTTT; cdr3_aa: CASSYSTGTKTGELFF
v_call: TRBV12-3/TRBV12-4; d_call: TRBD1; clone_size: few; j_call: TRBJ2-7; cdr3_nt: TGTGCCAGCAACCCGGGACAGCCTGGGCGTAGTGAGCAGTACTTC; cdr3_aa: CASNPGQPGRSEQYF
v_call: TRBV9; d_call: TRBD2; clone_size: NA; j_call: TRBJ2-5; cdr3_nt: TGTGCCAGCAGCGTGGGGCCGGGACTAGCAAGGATAGAAGAGACCCAGTACTTC; cdr3_aa: CASSVGPGLARIEETQYF
v_call: TRBV27; d_call: NA; clone_size: many; j_call: TRBJ2-4; cdr3_nt: TGTGCCAGCAGTTCCACACAACCCGGGATTTCCAAAAACATTCAGTACTTC; cdr3_aa: CASSSTQPGISKNIQYF
v_call: TRBV5-1; d_call: TRBD1; clone_size: many; j_call: TRBJ2-5; cdr3_nt: TGCGCCAGCAGCGGACAGGGGCGGCAAGAGACCCAGTACTTC; cdr3_aa: CASSGQGRQETQYF
v_call: TRBV27; d_call: NA; clone_size: many; j_call: TRBJ2-7; cdr3_nt: TGTGCCAGCAGTTTACAGCCGGGACACAGCGCCTACGAGCAGTACTTC; cdr3_aa: CASSLQPGHSAYEQYF
v_call: TRBV7-9; d_call: NA; clone_size: many; j_call: TRBJ2-1; cdr3_nt: TGTGCCAGCAGCTTAGCGAGTGGGTCCTATGAGCAGTTCTTC; cdr3_aa: CASSLASGSYEQFF
v_call: TRBV20-1; d_call: NA; clone_size: many; j_call: TRBJ2-6; cdr3_nt: TGTATAGCCTCTGGGGCCAACGTCCTGACTTTC; cdr3_aa: CIASGANVLTF
v_call: TRBV28; d_call: NA; clone_size: many; j_call: TRBJ2-7; cdr3_nt: TGTGCCAGCAGCCGAAGTCCTAGCTCCTACGAGCAGTACTTC; cdr3_aa: CASSRSPSSYEQYF
v_call: TRBV7-8; d_call: NA; clone_size: many; j_call: TRBJ1-5; cdr3_nt: TGTGCCAGCAGCTTAGCTGAAGACACGTTCCGCAATCAGCCCCAGCATTTT; cdr3_aa: CASSLAEDTFRNQPQHF
v_call: TRBV6-5; d_call: TRBD1; clone_size: few; j_call: TRBJ2-7; cdr3_nt: TGTGCCAGCAGCAACGACAGGGTCGACGAGCAGTACTTC; cdr3_aa: CASSNDRVDEQYF
v_call: TRBV27; d_call: NA; clone_size: NA; j_call: TRBJ2-7; cdr3_nt: TGTGCCAGCGCGGACGCGACCAAAGTCTACGAGCAGTACTTC; cdr3_aa: CASADATKVYEQYF
v_call: TRBV4-2; d_call: TRBD1; clone_size: NA; j_call: TRBJ2-7; cdr3_nt: TGTGCCAGCAGCTCAACGGGACAGGGCTCGTACGAGCAGTACTTC; cdr3_aa: CASSSTGQGSYEQYF
v_call: TRBV6-1; d_call: TRBD2; clone_size: NA; j_call: TRBJ2-1; cdr3_nt: TGTGCCAGCAGTGTGCGGGGGGCCTCCTACAATGAGCAGTTCTTC; cdr3_aa: CASSVRGASYNEQFF